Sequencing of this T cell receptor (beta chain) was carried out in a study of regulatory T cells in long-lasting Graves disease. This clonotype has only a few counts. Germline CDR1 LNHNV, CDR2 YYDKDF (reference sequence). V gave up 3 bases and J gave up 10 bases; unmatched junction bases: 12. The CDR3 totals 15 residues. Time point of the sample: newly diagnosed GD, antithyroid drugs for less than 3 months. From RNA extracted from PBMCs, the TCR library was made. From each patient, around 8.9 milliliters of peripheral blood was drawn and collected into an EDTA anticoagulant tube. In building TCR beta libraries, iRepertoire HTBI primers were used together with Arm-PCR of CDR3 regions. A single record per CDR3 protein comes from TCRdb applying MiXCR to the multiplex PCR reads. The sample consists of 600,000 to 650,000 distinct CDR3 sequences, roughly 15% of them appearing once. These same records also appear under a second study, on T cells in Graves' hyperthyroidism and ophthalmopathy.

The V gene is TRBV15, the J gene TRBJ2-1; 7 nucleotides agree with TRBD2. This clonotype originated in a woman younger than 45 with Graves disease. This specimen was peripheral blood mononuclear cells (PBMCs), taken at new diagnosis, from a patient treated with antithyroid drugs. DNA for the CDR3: TGTGCCACCAGCAGCGGCGGGAGCGTAATTTGGGAGCAGTTCTTC. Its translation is CATSSGGSVIWEQFF. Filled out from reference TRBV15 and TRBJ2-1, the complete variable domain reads DAMVIQNPRYQVTQFGKPVTLSCSQTLNHNVMYWYQQKSSQAPKLLFHYYDKDFNNEADTPDNFQSRRPNTSFCFLDIRSPGLGDTAMYLCATSSGGSVIWEQFFGPGTRLTVL.